Listed below are T cell receptor beta chains from one sample, sequenced in a study of blood T cells in healthy people across ages. TCRdb re-called the 5' RACE reads through MiXCR, storing one row per CDR3 protein. The sample lists 800,000 to 1,300,000 distinct CDR3 sequences, approximately 25% seen once, with around 0.75% in the top ten. The same sample was also used in a study of T cells of mothers and their children.

The specimen sequenced was blood. All receptors come from a girl between 2 and 10 years old in good health. CDR3s include the opening cysteine and the closing phenylalanine or tryptophan. The order of the fields is J gene, CDR3 length, V gene, clone size, D gene, CDR3 DNA, CDR3 protein. D genes are given only for firm matches. Only some rows state a clone size, as once, few, many or a class for expanded clones.

>TRBJ2-1|13|TRBV2|few|TRBD2
TGTGCCAGTCGACTAGCGGGAGTGATTGAGCAGTTCTTC
CASRLAGVIEQFF
>TRBJ2-7|13|TRBV25-1|.|.
TGTGCCAGCAGTGGCCACAAGGCCTACGAGCAGTACTTC
CASSGHKAYEQYF
>TRBJ2-7|14|TRBV29-1|.|.
TGCAGCGTTGGAGAGGACAGTGGGTCCTACGAGCAGTACTTC
CSVGEDSGSYEQYF
>TRBJ1-1|14|TRBV18|few|.
TGTGCCAGCTCACCACAGAATCAGGGAGTTGAAGCTTTCTTT
CASSPQNQGVEAFF
>TRBJ2-1|16|TRBV4-3|few|.
TGCGCCAGCAGCCAAGAGAGCCAGGGGGGCTACAATGAGCAGTTCTTC
CASSQESQGGYNEQFF
>TRBJ1-2|13|TRBV6-2/TRBV6-3|.|.
TGTGCCAGCAGTTTCCTTCAGGGGAGAGGCTACACCTTC
CASSFLQGRGYTF
>TRBJ2-1|15|TRBV20-1|.|TRBD2
TGCAGTGCTGGGACTAGCGGGAGGGCAGACAATGAGCAGTTCTTC
CSAGTSGRADNEQFF
>TRBJ2-1|12|TRBV12-3/TRBV12-4|few|TRBD1
TGTGCCAGCGGACGACAGGGGAATGAGCAGTTCTTC
CASGRQGNEQFF
>TRBJ2-1|14|TRBV28|few|TRBD2
TGTGCCAGCAGTAAGCGGGAGCGGGGCGGGGAGCAGTTCTTC
CASSKRERGGEQFF
>TRBJ1-1|13|TRBV12-3/TRBV12-4|.|.
TGTGCCAGCAGTTTTTACGCAGGGAAAGAAGCTTTCTTT
CASSFYAGKEAFF
>TRBJ2-3|14|TRBV13|.|TRBD2
TGTGCCAGCAGCTTAGAGCGGGGGGGCGGTCGGCAGTATTTT
CASSLERGGGRQYF
>TRBJ1-4|17|TRBV2|.|.
TGTGCCAGCAGTTCAATAAGAGGGGCATCGACTAATGAAAAACTGTTTTTT
CASSSIRGASTNEKLFF
>TRBJ2-7|13|TRBV12-3/TRBV12-4|few|.
TGTGCCAGCAGTTTATTACCCGACTACGAGCAGTACTTC
CASSLLPDYEQYF
>TRBJ2-7|15|TRBV20-1|few|.
TGCAGTGCTAGCCGCTTAGCCGAAAGCTCCTACGAGCAGTACTTC
CSASRLAESSYEQYF
>TRBJ2-3|19|TRBV7-2|.|TRBD2
TGTGCCAGCAGCTTAGGCAGGCTAGCGGACTCAAAGGGGACAGATACGCAGTATTTT
CASSLGRLADSKGTDTQYF
>TRBJ1-1|13|TRBV14|.|.
TGTGCCAGCAGCCAAGATTTGACCACTGAAGCTTTCTTT
CASSQDLTTEAFF
>TRBJ2-7|17|TRBV7-9|few|.
TGTGCCAGCAGCTCGGGGTTCGGGGGGCAGAGCTCCTACGAGCAGTACTTC
CASSSGFGGQSSYEQYF
>TRBJ2-4|11|TRBV2|few|.
TGTGCCAGCAGTGAAACAAACATTCAGTACTTC
CASSETNIQYF
>TRBJ2-3|15|TRBV5-6|.|TRBD1
TGTGCCAGCAGCCTCCGGGACAGGGTTACAGATACGCAGTATTTT
CASSLRDRVTDTQYF
>TRBJ2-5|15|TRBV12-3/TRBV12-4|.|TRBD2
TGTGCCAGCAGTATGATACTAGCGGGGGAAGAGACCCAGTACTTC
CASSMILAGEETQYF
>TRBJ2-3|18|TRBV28|few|TRBD1
TGTGCCAGCAGTTTCCGGGACAGGGGATGGGACGGCACAGATACGCAGTATTTT
CASSFRDRGWDGTDTQYF
>TRBJ2-7|13|TRBV12-5|many|.
TGTGCTAGTGGTTTGGGCAGCAACTACGAGCAGTACTTC
CASGLGSNYEQYF
>TRBJ1-2|13|TRBV5-1|few|.
TGCGCCAGCTCCGAGGGACGGTTCTATGGCTACACCTTC
CASSEGRFYGYTF
>TRBJ2-4|11|TRBV12-3/TRBV12-4|few|.
TGTGCCAGCAGTCCCAGGGACATTCAGTACTTC
CASSPRDIQYF
>TRBJ1-3|14|TRBV29-1|few|.
TGCAGCGTTTCGGAGGGTACCGCTGGAAACACCATATATTTT
CSVSEGTAGNTIYF
>TRBJ2-2|16|TRBV7-2|few|TRBD2
TGTGCCAGCAGCTTAGGAATTCCGGGAGGCCCCGGGGAGCTGTTTTTT
CASSLGIPGGPGELFF
>TRBJ1-2|12|TRBV4-3|few|.
TGCGCCAGCAGGTCAGAGGGCGGCGGCTACACCTTC
CASRSEGGGYTF
>TRBJ2-1|12|TRBV27|few|.
TGTGCCAGCAGTGGGCTGGGGAATGAGCAGTTCTTC
CASSGLGNEQFF
>TRBJ2-1|14|TRBV20-1|.|TRBD2
TGCAGTGGCTACCCGGGACTAGCCTACAATGAGCAGTTCTTC
CSGYPGLAYNEQFF
>TRBJ1-2|13|TRBV12-3/TRBV12-4|.|.
TGTGCCAGCAGCCTGGACAGTCACTATGGCTACACCTTC
CASSLDSHYGYTF
>TRBJ2-1|13|TRBV6-5|.|TRBD2
TGTGCCAGCAGTTACTTAAAGCGGGAGAGTGAGTTCTTC
CASSYLKRESEFF
>TRBJ1-4|16|TRBV2|few|TRBD1
TGTGCCAGCCTCGTTACAGGGGGCATAAATAATGAAAAACTGTTTTTT
CASLVTGGINNEKLFF
>TRBJ1-1|12|TRBV24-1|few|.
TGTGCCACCAGTGATTTGCGCCAGGGGACTTTCTTT
CATSDLRQGTFF
>TRBJ2-6|16|TRBV28|few|.
TGTGCCAGCTCGTCGTTGGTCCCGGCCGGGGCCAACGTCCTGACTTTC
CASSSLVPAGANVLTF
>TRBJ1-2|14|TRBV28|.|TRBD1
TGTGCCAGCAGCCCCGGGACAGAATTTTATGGCTACACCTTC
CASSPGTEFYGYTF
>TRBJ1-1|14|TRBV4-1|.|TRBD1
TGCGCCAGCAGCGGGACAGACATAAACACTGAAGCTTTCTTT
CASSGTDINTEAFF
>TRBJ2-5|13|TRBV29-1|once|.
TGCAGCGGAGACACGTACGGTTGGGAGACCCAGTACTTC
CSGDTYGWETQYF
>TRBJ1-2|12|TRBV24-1|.|TRBD1
TGTGCCACCTGGGACAGCCAAAATGGCTACACCTTC
CATWDSQNGYTF
>TRBJ1-3|14|TRBV12-3/TRBV12-4|.|TRBD1
TGTGCCAGCAGTCCCAGGGGGCCAGGAAACACCATATATTTT
CASSPRGPGNTIYF
>TRBJ2-7|17|TRBV6-1|.|.
TGTGCCAGCAGTGAAGCGCACATGGCCGGCCCCGGATGGGGGCAGTACTTC
CASSEAHMAGPGWGQYF
>TRBJ1-5|16|TRBV21-1|few|.
TGTGCCAGCAGCAAAGTTTACATGTGGGGGTGGAAGCCCCAGCATTTT
CASSKVYMWGWKPQHF
>TRBJ2-5|12|TRBV6-5|many|.
TGTGCCAGCAGGGGAAGGGGAGAGACCCAGTACTTC
CASRGRGETQYF
>TRBJ1-2|13|TRBV12-3/TRBV12-4|few|.
TGTGCCAGCAGGTACGACTGGGTAAGCGGCTACACCTTC
CASRYDWVSGYTF
>TRBJ2-5|16|TRBV6-2/TRBV6-3|.|.
TGTGCCAGCAGTTATCTCGAAGGAGTGGGCAAAGAGACCCAGTACTTC
CASSYLEGVGKETQYF